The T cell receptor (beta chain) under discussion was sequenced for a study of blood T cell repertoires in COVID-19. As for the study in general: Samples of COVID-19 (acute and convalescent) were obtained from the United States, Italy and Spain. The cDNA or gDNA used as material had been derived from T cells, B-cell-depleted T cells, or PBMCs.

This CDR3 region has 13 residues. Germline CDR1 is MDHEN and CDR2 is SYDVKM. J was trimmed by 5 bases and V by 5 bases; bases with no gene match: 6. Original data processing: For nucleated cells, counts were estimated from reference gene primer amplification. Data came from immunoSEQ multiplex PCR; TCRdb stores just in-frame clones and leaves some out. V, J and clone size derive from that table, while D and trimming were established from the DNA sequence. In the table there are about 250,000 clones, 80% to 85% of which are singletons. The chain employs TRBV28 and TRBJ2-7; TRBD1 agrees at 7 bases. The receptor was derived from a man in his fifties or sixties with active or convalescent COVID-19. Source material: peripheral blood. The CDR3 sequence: CASSAMTGNEQYF. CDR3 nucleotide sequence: TGTGCCAGCAGTGCAATGACAGGGAACGAGCAGTACTTC.